This T cell receptor beta chain is from a study of molecular identifiers for immune sequencing clone quantification. CDR3 length: 15 amino acids. The germline V gene has CDR1 LNHDA and CDR2 SQIVND (reference sequence). The J segment lost 2 bases and the V segment lost 1 base, leaving 2 bases of the junction unmatched. TCRdb reprocessed the PCR reads via MiXCR and lists one record per CDR3 protein. The sample has approximately 550,000 distinct CDR3 sequences, over 20% seen once. This clonotype was seen more than once but under ten times. This sequence joins TRBV19 and TRBJ2-7; 10 bases are shared with TRBD2. The receptor was isolated from a human donor in good health. Some libraries in this study had Jurkat cell RNA spiked in. The sequenced material came from naive CD8+ T cells from blood, with Jurkat cell RNA spiked in. The subset: FACS-sorted CD8+CD4-CCR7+CD45RA+ naive T cells. The CDR3 region has the DNA TGTGCCAGTAGTATAGGTAGCGGGGGGACCTACGAGCAGTACTTC. The encoded protein is CASSIGSGGTYEQYF.